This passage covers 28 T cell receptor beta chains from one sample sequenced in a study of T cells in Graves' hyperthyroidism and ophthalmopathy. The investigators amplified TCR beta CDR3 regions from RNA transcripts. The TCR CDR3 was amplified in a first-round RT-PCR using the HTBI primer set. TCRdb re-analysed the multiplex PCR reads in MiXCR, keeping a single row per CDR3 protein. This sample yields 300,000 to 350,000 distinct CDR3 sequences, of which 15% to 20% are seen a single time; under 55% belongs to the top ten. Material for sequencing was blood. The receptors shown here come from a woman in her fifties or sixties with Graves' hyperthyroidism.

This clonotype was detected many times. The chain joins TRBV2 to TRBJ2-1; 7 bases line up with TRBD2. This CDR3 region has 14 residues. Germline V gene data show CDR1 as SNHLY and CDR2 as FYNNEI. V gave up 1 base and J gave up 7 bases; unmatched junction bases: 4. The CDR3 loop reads CASSEGLGRNEQFF. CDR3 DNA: TGTGCCAGCAGTGAAGGGCTCGGGAGGAATGAGCAGTTCTTC. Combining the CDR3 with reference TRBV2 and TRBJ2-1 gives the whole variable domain EPEVTQTPSHQVTQMGQEVILRCVPISNHLYFYWYRQILGQKVEFLVSFYNNEISEKSEIFDDQFSVERPDGSNFTLKIRSTKLEDSAMYFCASSEGLGRNEQFFGPGTRLTVL.

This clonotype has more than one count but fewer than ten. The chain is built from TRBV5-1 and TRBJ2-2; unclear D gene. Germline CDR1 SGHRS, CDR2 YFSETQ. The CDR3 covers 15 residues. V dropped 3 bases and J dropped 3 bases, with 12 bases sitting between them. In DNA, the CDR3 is TGCGCCAGCAGCTCCGGCAGGAGCGACACCGGGGAGCTGTTTTTT. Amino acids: CASSSGRSDTGELFF.

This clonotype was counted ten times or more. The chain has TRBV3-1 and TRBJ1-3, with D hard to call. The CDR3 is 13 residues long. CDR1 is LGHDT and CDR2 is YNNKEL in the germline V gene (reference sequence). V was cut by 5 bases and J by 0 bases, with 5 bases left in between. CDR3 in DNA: TGTGCCAGCAGCGTGAGCTCTGGAAACACCATATATTTT. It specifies CASSVSSGNTIYF.

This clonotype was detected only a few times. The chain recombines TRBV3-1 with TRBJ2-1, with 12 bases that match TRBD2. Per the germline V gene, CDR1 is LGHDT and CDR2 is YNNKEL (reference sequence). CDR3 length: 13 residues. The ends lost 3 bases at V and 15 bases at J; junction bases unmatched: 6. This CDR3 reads CASSQWTSGMAFF. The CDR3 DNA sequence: TGTGCCAGCAGCCAGTGGACTAGCGGGATGGCGTTCTTC.

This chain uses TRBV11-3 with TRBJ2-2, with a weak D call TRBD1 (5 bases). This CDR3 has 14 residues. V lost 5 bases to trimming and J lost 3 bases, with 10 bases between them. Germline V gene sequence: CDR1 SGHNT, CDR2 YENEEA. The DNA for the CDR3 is TGTGCCAGCAGCCCTCAAGGGGACACCGGGGAGCTGTTTTTT. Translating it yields CASSPQGDTGELFF.

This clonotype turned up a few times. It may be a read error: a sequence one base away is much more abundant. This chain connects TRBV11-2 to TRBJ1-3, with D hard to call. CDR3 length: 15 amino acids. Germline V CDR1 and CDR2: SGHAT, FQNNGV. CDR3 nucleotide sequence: TGTGCCAGCAGCTTAGGAGGATACTCTGGAAACACCACATATTTT. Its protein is CASSLGGYSGNTTYF.

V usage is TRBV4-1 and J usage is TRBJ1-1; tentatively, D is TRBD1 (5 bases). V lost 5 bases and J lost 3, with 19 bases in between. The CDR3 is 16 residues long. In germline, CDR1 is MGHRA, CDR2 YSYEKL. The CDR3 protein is CASSAWDGGSDTEAFF. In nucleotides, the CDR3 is TGCGCCAGCAGCGCGTGGGACGGCGGGAGTGACACTGAAGCTTTCTTT.

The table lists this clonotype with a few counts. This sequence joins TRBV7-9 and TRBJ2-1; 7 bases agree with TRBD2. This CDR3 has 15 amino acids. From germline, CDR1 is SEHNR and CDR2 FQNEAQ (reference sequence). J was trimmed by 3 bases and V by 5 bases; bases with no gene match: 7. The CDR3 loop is CASSPRLAYYNEQFF. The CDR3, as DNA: TGTGCCAGCAGCCCTCGACTAGCCTACTACAATGAGCAGTTCTTC.

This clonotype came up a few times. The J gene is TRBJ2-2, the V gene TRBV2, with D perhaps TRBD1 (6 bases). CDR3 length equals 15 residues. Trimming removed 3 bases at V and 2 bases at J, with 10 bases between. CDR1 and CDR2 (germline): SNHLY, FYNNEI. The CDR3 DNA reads TGTGCCAGCAGTGAGAGGGGGTACAACACCGGGGAGCTGTTTTTT. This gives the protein CASSERGYNTGELFF.

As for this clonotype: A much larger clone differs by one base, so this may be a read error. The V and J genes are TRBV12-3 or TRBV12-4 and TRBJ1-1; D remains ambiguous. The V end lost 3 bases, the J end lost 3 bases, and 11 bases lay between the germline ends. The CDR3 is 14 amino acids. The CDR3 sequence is CASSFQGEDTEAFF. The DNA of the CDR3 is TGTGCCAGCAGTTTTCAAGGAGAGGACACTGAAGCTTTCTTT.

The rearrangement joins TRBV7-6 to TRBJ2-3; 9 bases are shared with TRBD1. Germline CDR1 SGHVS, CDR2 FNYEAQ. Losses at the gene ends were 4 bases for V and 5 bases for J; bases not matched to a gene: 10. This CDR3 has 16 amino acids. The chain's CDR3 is CASSSPGQGSKDTQYF. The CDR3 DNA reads TGTGCCAGCAGCTCCCCGGGACAGGGAAGTAAAGATACGCAGTATTTT.

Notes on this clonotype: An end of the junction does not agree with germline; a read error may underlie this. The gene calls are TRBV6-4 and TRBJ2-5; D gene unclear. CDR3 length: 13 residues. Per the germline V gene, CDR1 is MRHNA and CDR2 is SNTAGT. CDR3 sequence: CANSEQPQETQYF. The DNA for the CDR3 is TGTGCCAACAGTGAACAGCCCCAAGAGACCCAGTACTTC.

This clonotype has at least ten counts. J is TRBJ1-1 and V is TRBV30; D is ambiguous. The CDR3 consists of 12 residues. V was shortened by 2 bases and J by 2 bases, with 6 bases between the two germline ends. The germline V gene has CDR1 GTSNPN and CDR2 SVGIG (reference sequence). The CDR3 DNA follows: TGTGCCTGGAGTCTCGTTAACACTGAAGCTTTCTTT. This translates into CAWSLVNTEAFF.

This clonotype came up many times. The CDR3 DNA sequence: TGCAGTGCCCGACGGGACAGGGGGCAAGAGACCCAGTACTTC. Translating gives CSARRDRGQETQYF. J is TRBJ2-5 and V is TRBV20-1, with TRBD1 matching over 11 bases. This CDR3 comprises 14 residues. The germline gives CDR1 DFQATT, CDR2 SNEGSKA (reference sequence). The ends lost 6 bases at V and 2 bases at J; junction bases unmatched: 5.

CDR3 bases: TGCAGTGCTAGAGGGACAGGGGGGTATAGCAATCAGCCCCAGCATTTT. Its protein product is CSARGTGGYSNQPQHF. The V call is TRBV20-1, the J call TRBJ1-5; 10 bases are shared with TRBD1. The V gene end was trimmed by 1 base and the J gene end by 0 bases; junction bases not matched to a gene: 3. CDR1 is DFQATT and CDR2 is SNEGSKA in the germline V gene (reference sequence). The CDR3 runs 16 residues.

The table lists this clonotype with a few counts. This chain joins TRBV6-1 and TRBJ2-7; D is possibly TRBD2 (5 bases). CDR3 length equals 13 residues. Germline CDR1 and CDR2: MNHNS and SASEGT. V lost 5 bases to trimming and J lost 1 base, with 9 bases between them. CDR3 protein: CASSQGRSYEQYF. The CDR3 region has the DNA TGTGCCAGCAGTCAAGGGAGATCCTACGAGCAGTACTTC.

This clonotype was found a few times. Here the CDR3 DNA reads TGCAGTGCTAGAGATTCGGGACAGGGGGGTAGTGAGCAGTTCTTC. Amino acids: CSARDSGQGGSEQFF. The genes are TRBV20-1 and TRBJ2-1, with 11 nucleotides matching TRBD1. Germline values: CDR1 DFQATT, CDR2 SNEGSKA (reference sequence). The CDR3 has 15 residues. With 0 bases clipped from V and 9 bases from J, the junction kept 7 bases outside the gene matches.

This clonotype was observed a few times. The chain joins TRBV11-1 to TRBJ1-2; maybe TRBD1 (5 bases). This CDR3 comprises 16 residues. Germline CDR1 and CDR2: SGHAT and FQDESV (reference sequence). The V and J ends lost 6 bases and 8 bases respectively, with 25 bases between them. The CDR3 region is CASRSGTQSRLGGYTF. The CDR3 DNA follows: TGTGCCAGCAGATCCGGGACGCAGAGTAGGCTCGGGGGCTACACCTTC.

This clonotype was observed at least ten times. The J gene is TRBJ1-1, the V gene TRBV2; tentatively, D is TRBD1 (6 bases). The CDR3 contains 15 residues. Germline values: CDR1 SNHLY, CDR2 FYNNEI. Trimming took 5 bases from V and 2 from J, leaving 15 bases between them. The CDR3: CASSRRGQGNTEAFF. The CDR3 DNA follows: TGTGCCAGCAGTCGTCGGGGGCAGGGTAACACTGAAGCTTTCTTT.

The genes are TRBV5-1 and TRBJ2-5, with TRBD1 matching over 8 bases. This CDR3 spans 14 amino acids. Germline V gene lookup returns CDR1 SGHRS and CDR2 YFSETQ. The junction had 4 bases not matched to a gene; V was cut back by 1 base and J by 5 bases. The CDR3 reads CASSLRDRGETQYF. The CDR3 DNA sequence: TGCGCCAGCAGCTTGAGAGACAGGGGTGAGACCCAGTACTTC. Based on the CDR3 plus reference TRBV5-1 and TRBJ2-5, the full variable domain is KAGVTQTPRYLIKTRGQQVTLSCSPISGHRSVSWYQQTPGQGLQFLFEYFSETQRNKGNFPGRFSGRQFSNSRSEMNVSTLELGDSALYLCASSLRDRGETQYFGPGTRLLVL.

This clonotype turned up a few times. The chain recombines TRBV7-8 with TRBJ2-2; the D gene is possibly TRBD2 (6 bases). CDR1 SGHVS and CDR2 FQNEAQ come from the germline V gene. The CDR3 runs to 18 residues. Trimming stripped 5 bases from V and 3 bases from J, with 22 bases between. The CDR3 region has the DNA TGTGCCAGCAGCCCCCTTGTTTGGGGGGTGGGCCACACCGGGGAGCTGTTTTTT. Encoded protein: CASSPLVWGVGHTGELFF.

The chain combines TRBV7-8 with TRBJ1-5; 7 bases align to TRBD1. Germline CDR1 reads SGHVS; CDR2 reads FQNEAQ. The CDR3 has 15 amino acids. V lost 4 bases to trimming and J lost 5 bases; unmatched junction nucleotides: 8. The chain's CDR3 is CASSSGGGQHQPQHF. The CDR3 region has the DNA TGTGCCAGCAGCTCGGGAGGGGGCCAGCATCAGCCCCAGCATTTT.

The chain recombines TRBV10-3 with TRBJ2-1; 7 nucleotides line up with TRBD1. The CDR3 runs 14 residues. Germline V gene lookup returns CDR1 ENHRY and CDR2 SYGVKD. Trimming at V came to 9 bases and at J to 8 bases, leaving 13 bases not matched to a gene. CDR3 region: CAMAEAGGIDEQFF. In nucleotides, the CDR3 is TGTGCCATGGCGGAGGCAGGGGGAATCGATGAGCAGTTCTTC.

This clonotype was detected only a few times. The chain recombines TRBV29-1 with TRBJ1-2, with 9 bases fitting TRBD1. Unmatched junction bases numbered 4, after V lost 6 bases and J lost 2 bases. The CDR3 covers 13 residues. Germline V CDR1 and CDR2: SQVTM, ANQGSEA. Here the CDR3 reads CSVPGTGNYGYTF. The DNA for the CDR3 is TGCAGCGTCCCCGGGACAGGGAACTATGGCTACACCTTC.

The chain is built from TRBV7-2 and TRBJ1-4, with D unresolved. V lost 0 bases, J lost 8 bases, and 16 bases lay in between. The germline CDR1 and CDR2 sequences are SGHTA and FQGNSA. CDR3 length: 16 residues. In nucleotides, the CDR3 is TGTGCCAGCAGCTTAGCGCCGGTCGCAGTGAGGGAAAAACTGTTTTTT. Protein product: CASSLAPVAVREKLFF.

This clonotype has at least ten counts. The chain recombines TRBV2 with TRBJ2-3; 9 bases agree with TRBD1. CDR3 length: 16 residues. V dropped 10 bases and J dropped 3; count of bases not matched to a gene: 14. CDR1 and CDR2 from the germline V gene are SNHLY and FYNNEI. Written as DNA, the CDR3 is TGTGCCACCCCGCCGGGACAGGGATTGGGGACAGATACGCAGTATTTT. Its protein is CATPPGQGLGTDTQYF. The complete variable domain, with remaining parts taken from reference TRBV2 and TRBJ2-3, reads EPEVTQTPSHQVTQMGQEVILRCVPISNHLYFYWYRQILGQKVEFLVSFYNNEISEKSEIFDDQFSVERPDGSNFTLKIRSTKLEDSAMYFCATPPGQGLGTDTQYFGPGTRLTVL.

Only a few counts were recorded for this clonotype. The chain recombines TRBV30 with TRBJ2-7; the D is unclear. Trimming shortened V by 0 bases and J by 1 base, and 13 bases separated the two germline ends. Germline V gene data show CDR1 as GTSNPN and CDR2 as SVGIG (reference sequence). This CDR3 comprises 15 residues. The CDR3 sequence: CAWSVMGDLSYEQYF. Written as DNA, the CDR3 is TGTGCCTGGAGTGTAATGGGTGACTTATCCTACGAGCAGTACTTC.

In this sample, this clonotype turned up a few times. CDR3 residues: CASSLVKGSEQFF. CDR3 in DNA: TGTGCCAGCAGCTTAGTTAAGGGCAGCGAGCAGTTCTTC. This chain connects TRBV7-2 to TRBJ2-1; D is unresolved. Germline V gene data show CDR1 as SGHTA and CDR2 as FQGNSA. The CDR3 length is 13 residues. Trimming shortened V by 1 base and J by 10 bases, and 11 bases separated the two germline ends.